The entry below gives a single T cell receptor (beta chain) sequence along with its context. MiXCR, applied by TCRdb to the RT-PCR reads, yields one record per CDR3 protein. The sample shows tens of thousands of distinct CDR3 sequences, approximately 26% of them seen only once. The data were obtained in a study of patients and donors after allogeneic stem cell transplantation. Trimming cost V 1 base and J 2 bases, with 8 bases left between them. The CDR3 consists of 14 residues. Per the germline V gene, CDR1 is LGHNA and CDR2 is YSLEER. The V and J genes are TRBV4-3 and TRBJ2-5; unclear D gene. Sequenced: blood, either unsorted or a sorted T cell fraction (not recorded which). This receptor was taken from a human donor who was either an allogeneic HSCT recipient or a stem cell or donor lymphocyte infusion donor (not recorded which). It is not recorded whose cells these are; they may come from a transplant donor. The DNA of the CDR3 is TGCGCCAGCAGCCAAGTGGCCACTCAAGAGACCCAGTACTTC. Protein: CASSQVATQETQYF.